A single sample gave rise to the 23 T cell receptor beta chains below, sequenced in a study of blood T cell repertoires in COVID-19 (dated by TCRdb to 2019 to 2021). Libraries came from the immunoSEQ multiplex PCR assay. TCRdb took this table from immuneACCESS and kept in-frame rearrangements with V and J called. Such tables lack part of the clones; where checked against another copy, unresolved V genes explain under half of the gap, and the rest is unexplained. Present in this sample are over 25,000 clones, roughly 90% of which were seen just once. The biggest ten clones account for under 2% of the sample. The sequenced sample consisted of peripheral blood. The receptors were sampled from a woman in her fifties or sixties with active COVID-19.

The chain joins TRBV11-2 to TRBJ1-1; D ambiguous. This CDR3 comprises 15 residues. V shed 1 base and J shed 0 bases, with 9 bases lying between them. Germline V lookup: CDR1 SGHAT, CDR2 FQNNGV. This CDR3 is CASSLVGSMNTEAFF. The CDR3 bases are TGTGCCAGCAGCTTAGTGGGGAGCATGAACACTGAAGCTTTCTTT. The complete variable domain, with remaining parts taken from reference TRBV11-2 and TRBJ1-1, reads EAGVAQSPRYKIIEKRQSVAFWCNPISGHATLYWYQQILGQGPKLLIQFQNNGVVDDSQLPKDRFSAERLKGVDSTLKIQPAKLEDSAVYLCASSLVGSMNTEAFFGQGTRLTVV.

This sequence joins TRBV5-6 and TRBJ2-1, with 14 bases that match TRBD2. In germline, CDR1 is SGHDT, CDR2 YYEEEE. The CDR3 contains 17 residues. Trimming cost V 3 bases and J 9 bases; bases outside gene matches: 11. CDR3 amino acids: CASSSRTSGRFYGEQFF. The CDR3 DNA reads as TGTGCCAGCAGCTCCAGGACTAGCGGGAGGTTTTACGGTGAGCAGTTCTTC.

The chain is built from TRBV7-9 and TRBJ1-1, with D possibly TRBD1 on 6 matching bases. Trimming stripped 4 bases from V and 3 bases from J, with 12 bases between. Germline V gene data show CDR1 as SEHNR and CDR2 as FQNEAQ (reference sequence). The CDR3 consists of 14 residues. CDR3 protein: CASSSWTVYTEAFF. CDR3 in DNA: TGTGCCAGCAGCTCGTGGACAGTTTACACTGAAGCTTTCTTT.

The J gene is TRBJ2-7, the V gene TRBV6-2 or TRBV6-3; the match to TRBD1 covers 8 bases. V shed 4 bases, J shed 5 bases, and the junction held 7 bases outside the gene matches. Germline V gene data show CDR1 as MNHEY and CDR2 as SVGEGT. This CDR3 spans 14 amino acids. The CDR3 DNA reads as TGTGCCAGCAGTTTTCCGGGACAGGCCCACGAGCAGTACTTC. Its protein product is CASSFPGQAHEQYF.

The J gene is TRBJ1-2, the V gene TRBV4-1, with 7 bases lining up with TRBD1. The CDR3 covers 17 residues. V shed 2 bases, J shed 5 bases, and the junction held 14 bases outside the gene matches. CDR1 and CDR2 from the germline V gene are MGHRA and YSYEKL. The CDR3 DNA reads TGCGCCAGCAGCCAATTAGGGGACAGTGTGTCTTATTATGGCTACACCTTC. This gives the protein CASSQLGDSVSYYGYTF.

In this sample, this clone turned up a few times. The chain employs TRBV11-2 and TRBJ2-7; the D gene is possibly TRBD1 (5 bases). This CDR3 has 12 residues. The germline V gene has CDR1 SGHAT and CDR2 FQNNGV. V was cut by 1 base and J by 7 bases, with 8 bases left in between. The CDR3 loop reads CASSLGRGEQYF. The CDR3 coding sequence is TGTGCCAGCAGCTTAGGAAGGGGTGAGCAGTACTTC.

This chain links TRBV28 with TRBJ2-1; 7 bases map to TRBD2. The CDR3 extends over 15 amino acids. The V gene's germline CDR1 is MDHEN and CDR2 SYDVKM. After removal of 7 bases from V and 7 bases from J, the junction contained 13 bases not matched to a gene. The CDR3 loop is CASTNKGGSINEQFF. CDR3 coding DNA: TGTGCCAGCACCAACAAGGGCGGGAGTATAAATGAGCAGTTCTTC.

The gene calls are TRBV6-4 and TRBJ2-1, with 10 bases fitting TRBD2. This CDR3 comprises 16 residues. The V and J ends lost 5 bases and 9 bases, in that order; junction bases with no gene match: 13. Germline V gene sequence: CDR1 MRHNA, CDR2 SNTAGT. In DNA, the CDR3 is TGTGCCAGCAGTCCGGAGGGTCCTAGCGGGAGTGGTGAGCAGTTCTTC. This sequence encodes CASSPEGPSGSGEQFF.

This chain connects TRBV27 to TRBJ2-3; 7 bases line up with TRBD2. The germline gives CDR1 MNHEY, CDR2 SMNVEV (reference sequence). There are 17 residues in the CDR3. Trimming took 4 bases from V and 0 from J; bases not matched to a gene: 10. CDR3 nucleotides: TGTGCCAGCAGTTATGTGTGGGCTAGCGGAAGCACAGATACGCAGTATTTT. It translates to CASSYVWASGSTDTQYF.

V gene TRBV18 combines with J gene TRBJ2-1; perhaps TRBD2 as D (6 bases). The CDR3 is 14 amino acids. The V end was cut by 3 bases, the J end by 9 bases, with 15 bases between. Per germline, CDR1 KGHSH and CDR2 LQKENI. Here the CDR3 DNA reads TGTGCCAGCTCACCGCCAGTGGGAGGTCTTGAGCAGTTCTTC. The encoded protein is CASSPPVGGLEQFF.

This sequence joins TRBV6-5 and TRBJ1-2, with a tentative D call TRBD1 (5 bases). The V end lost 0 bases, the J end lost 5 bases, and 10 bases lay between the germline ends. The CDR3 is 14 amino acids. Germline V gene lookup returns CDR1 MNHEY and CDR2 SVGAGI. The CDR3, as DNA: TGTGCCAGCAGTTACTCGAGGAAGGGGTATGGCTACACCTTC. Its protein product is CASSYSRKGYGYTF.

The DNA of the CDR3 is TGTGCCAGCAGCCCGTACTCTAGCGGAGATACGCAGTATTTT. Protein sequence: CASSPYSSGDTQYF. This sequence joins TRBV7-6 and TRBJ2-3, with 7 bases matching TRBD2. Germline trimming cut 5 bases from V and 5 bases from J; bases unmatched to any gene: 7. The CDR3 length is 14 residues. CDR1 and CDR2 (germline): SGHVS, FNYEAQ.

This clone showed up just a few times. CDR3 sequence reads: CASSLAQRRRDTQYF. The CDR3 DNA sequence: TGTGCCAGCAGCTTAGCACAAAGACGGAGAGATACGCAGTATTTT. The rearrangement joins TRBV5-6 to TRBJ2-3; D call uncertain. Germline assignment: CDR1 SGHDT and CDR2 YYEEEE. Between the trimmed V and J ends, which lost 2 bases and 5 bases, there was a span of 15 bases. The length of the CDR3 is 15 residues.

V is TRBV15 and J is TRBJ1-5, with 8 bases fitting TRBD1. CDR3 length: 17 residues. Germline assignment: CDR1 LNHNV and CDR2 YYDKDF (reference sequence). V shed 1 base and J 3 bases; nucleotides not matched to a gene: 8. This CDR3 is CATSRVGQGISNQPQHF. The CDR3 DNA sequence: TGTGCCACCAGCAGAGTTGGACAGGGTATATCCAATCAGCCCCAGCATTTT.

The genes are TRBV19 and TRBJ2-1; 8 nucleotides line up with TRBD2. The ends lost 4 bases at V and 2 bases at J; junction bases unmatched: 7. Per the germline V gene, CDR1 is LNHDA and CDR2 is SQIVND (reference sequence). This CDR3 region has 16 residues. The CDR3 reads CASSKTSGVTYNEQFF. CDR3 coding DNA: TGTGCCAGTAGTAAAACTAGCGGAGTTACCTACAATGAGCAGTTCTTC.

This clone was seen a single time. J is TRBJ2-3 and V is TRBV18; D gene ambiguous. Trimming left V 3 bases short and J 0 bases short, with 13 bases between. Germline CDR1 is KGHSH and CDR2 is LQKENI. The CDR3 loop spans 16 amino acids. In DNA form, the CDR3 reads TGTGCCAGCTCACCGTTAGCCTACCCTAGCACAGATACGCAGTATTTT. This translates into CASSPLAYPSTDTQYF. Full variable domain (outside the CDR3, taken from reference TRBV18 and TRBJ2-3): NAGVMQNPRHLVRRRGQEARLRCSPMKGHSHVYWYRQLPEEGLKFMVYLQKENIIDESGMPKERFSAEFPKEGPSILRIQQVVRGDSAAYFCASSPLAYPSTDTQYFGPGTRLTVL.

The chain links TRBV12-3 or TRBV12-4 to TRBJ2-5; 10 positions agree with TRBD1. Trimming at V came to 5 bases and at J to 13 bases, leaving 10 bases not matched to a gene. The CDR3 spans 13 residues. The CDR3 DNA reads TGTGCCAGCAGTCTCTCCCGCGGGACAGGGGCGTACTTC. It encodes CASSLSRGTGAYF.

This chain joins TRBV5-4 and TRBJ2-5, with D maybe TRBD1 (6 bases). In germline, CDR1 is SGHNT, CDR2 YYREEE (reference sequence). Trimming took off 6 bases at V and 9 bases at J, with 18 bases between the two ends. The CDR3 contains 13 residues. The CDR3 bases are TGTGCCAGCATCCTGAAAACAGGGCGGGCCCAGTACTTC. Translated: CASILKTGRAQYF.

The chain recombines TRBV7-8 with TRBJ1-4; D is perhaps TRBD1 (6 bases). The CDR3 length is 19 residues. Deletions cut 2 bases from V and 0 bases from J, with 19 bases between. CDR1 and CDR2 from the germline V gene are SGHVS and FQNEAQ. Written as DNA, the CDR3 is TGTGCCAGCAGCTTAAGTTGGCGGGGGCGCGCGGCAACTAATGAAAAACTGTTTTTT. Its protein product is CASSLSWRGRAATNEKLFF.

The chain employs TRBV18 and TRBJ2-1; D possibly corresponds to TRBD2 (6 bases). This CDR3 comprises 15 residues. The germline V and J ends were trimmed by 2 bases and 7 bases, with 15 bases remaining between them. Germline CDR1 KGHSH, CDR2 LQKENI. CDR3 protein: CASSPVREWGNEQFF. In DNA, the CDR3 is TGTGCCAGCTCACCAGTACGGGAGTGGGGGAATGAGCAGTTCTTC.

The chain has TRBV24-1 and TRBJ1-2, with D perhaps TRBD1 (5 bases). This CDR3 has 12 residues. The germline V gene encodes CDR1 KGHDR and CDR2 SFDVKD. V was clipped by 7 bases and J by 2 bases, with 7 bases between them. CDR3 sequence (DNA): TGTGCCACCAGGGACAAAAACTATGGCTACACCTTC. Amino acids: CATRDKNYGYTF.

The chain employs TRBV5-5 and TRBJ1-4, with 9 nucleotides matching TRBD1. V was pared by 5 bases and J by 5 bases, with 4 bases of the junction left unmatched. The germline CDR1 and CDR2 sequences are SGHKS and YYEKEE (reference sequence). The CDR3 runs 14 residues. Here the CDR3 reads CASSRDRANEKLFF. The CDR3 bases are TGTGCCAGCAGTCGGGACAGGGCGAATGAAAAACTGTTTTTT.

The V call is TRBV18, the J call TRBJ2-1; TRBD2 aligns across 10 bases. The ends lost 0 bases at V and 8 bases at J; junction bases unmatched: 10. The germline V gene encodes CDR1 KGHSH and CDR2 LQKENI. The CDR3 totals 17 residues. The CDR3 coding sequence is TGTGCCAGCTCACCACCGGCCGGATCTAGCGGGAGCGATGAGCAGTTCTTC. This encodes CASSPPAGSSGSDEQFF.